This T cell receptor (beta chain) comes out of a study of response to subunit inactivated influenza vaccine (dated by TCRdb to the late 2010s). Some background on the complete study: Deep quantitative T cell receptor repertoire profiling was used in the study to track responses to a trivalent subunit inactivated influenza vaccine. The full study reports these points: The authors proposed that each seasonal influenza vaccination may bring in only a limited number of new T cells.

Turning to this clonotype: The antigen this receptor binds is unknown. No much larger clone exists at a distance of one base, and base qualities are not known.

Taken from cysteine to phenylalanine, the CDR3 has 14 residues. The sequence is cut down to CDR3 DNA, 42 bases in frame from base 1. Based on the germline V gene, the CDR1 and CDR2 sequences are SGHRS and YFSETQ. The V and J ends are trimmed by 4 bases and 1 base, leaving 11 bases between them. Libraries were made using RT-PCR. The reads were generated on an Illumina HiSeq 2500. Using fastp at Q25 and MiXCR, TCRdb reprocessed the public reads and kept productive beta chains. Rows merge per CDR3 protein into single entries with the most common DNA and genes. Here the sample has roughly 290,000 distinct CDR3 sequences; about a fifth occur a single time. The ten largest clones add up to about 9.4% of the sample.

Recombination connected TRBV5-1 to TRBJ1-1; TRBD1 is perhaps the D gene, given 5 matching bases. This TCR was recovered from a man between 50 and 69 years old who received an inactivated influenza vaccine. Donor details come from another sample of the same person, matched by shared clones. This material consisted of PBMCs from blood, taken 21 months after vaccination. The DNA sequence is given as TGCGCCAGCAGCCGATTACAGGAGAACACTGAAGCTTTCTTT. Translated, this gives CASSRLQENTEAFF.